Listed here are 21 T cell receptor beta chains from one sample, sequenced in a study of cytomegalovirus exposure and HLA in healthy donors. The PCR was carried out with 60 Vbeta primers and 13 Jbeta primers. TCRdb keeps only in-frame clones here, not all; method: immunoSEQ multiplex PCR. The profile shows 110,000 or so clones, roughly 80% of them singletons. The sequenced sample consisted of PBMCs. All receptors derive from a man in his thirties or forties in good health and CMV-seropositive.

Only a few counts were recorded for this clone. This CDR3 is CASSLSQGSTGELFF. The CDR3 DNA is TGTGCCAGCAGCTTATCACAGGGATCCACCGGGGAGCTGTTTTTT. The rearrangement uses TRBV7-6 and TRBJ2-2; tentatively, D is TRBD1 (6 bases). CDR3 length: 15 residues. V was pared by 2 bases and J by 4 bases, with 11 bases between. Germline V gene lookup returns CDR1 SGHVS and CDR2 FNYEAQ.

V is TRBV2 and J is TRBJ1-1, with D possibly being TRBD1 (6 bases). The CDR3 consists of 14 residues. Trimming took 4 bases from V and 4 from J, leaving 13 bases between them. CDR1 SNHLY and CDR2 FYNNEI come from the germline V gene. CDR3 amino acids: CASSVQGSSTEAFF. Here the CDR3 DNA reads TGTGCCAGCAGTGTACAGGGCTCGAGCACTGAAGCTTTCTTT.

The chain uses TRBV28 and TRBJ2-1; 8 positions match TRBD2. V was pared by 4 bases and J by 6 bases, with 5 bases of the junction left unmatched. There are 14 residues in the CDR3. Germline CDR1 MDHEN, CDR2 SYDVKM. The CDR3 sequence is CASSSRLASNEQFF. CDR3 nucleotides: TGTGCCAGCAGTTCCCGACTAGCGAGCAATGAGCAGTTCTTC. Full variable domain (outside the CDR3, taken from reference TRBV28 and TRBJ2-1): DVKVTQSSRYLVKRTGEKVFLECVQDMDHENMFWYRQDPGLGLRLIYFSYDVKMKEKGDIPEGYSVSREKKERFSLILESASTNQTSMYLCASSSRLASNEQFFGPGTRLTVL.

The chain combines TRBV29-1 with TRBJ1-5; TRBD1 is a possible D gene (5 bases). Trimming removed 4 bases from V and 3 bases from J, with 7 bases in between. CDR1 and CDR2 from the germline V gene are SQVTM and ANQGSEA. This CDR3 has 12 amino acids. DNA for the CDR3: TGCAGCGTTGCAGGGCCCAATCAGCCCCAGCATTTT. This sequence encodes CSVAGPNQPQHF.

This clone came up once. The chain recombines TRBV19 with TRBJ1-2; D is unclear. V was pared by 8 bases and J by 3 bases, with 13 bases between. The CDR3 is 13 amino acids. Germline assignment: CDR1 LNHDA and CDR2 SQIVND (reference sequence). CDR3 region: CASAHPRDYGYTF. The CDR3 coding sequence is TGTGCCAGTGCGCATCCACGGGACTATGGCTACACCTTC.

This chain links TRBV11-2 with TRBJ2-2, with D uncertain. Trimming shortened V by 1 base and J by 8 bases, and 11 bases separated the two germline ends. Germline values: CDR1 SGHAT, CDR2 FQNNGV. The CDR3 is 14 amino acids. The CDR3 DNA reads as TGTGCCAGCAGCTTAGCCGCCGGTTCAGGGGAGCTGTTTTTT. Encoded protein: CASSLAAGSGELFF.

The rearrangement uses TRBV6-1 and TRBJ1-4; TRBD1 matches 7 bases. V shed 2 bases and J 7 bases; nucleotides not matched to a gene: 4. The CDR3 spans 14 residues. Germline assignment: CDR1 MNHNS and CDR2 SASEGT. CDR3 sequence reads: CASSERTGGEKLFF. As DNA, the CDR3 is TGTGCCAGCAGTGAACGGACAGGAGGTGAAAAACTGTTTTTT.

The genes are TRBV5-6 and TRBJ2-3; possibly TRBD2 for D (6 bases). Between the trimmed V and J ends, which lost 6 bases and 6 bases, there was a span of 17 bases. The CDR3 totals 14 residues. The germline V gene encodes CDR1 SGHDT and CDR2 YYEEEE. CDR3 sequence reads: CASTLGMGRDTQYF. In DNA, the CDR3 is TGTGCCAGCACCCTTGGAATGGGGAGGGATACGCAGTATTTT.

The V and J genes are TRBV18 and TRBJ2-1; TRBD2 matches at 11 bases. CDR3 length equals 17 residues. V gave up 2 bases and J gave up 8 bases; unmatched junction bases: 11. CDR1 and CDR2 from the germline V gene are KGHSH and LQKENI. In DNA form, the CDR3 reads TGTGCCAGCTCACCAAGGGGACTAGCGGCCCCCGCCCATGAGCAGTTCTTC. As protein: CASSPRGLAAPAHEQFF. Variable domain in full (rest from reference TRBV18 and TRBJ2-1): NAGVMQNPRHLVRRRGQEARLRCSPMKGHSHVYWYRQLPEEGLKFMVYLQKENIIDESGMPKERFSAEFPKEGPSILRIQQVVRGDSAAYFCASSPRGLAAPAHEQFFGPGTRLTVL.

V usage is TRBV7-2 and J usage is TRBJ1-2; no clear D gene. V was shortened by 1 base and J by 4 bases, with 4 bases between the two germline ends. This CDR3 is built from 12 residues. Per the germline V gene, CDR1 is SGHTA and CDR2 is FQGNSA. Written as DNA, the CDR3 is TGTGCCAGCAGCTTAGACGGCTATGGCTACACCTTC. Amino acid sequence: CASSLDGYGYTF.

The chain employs TRBV6-5 and TRBJ2-5; a weak D match, TRBD1 (6 bases). Trimming stripped 6 bases from V and 2 bases from J, with 10 bases between. The CDR3 spans 13 residues. Per germline, CDR1 MNHEY and CDR2 SVGAGI. The CDR3: CASRQQGQETQYF. The CDR3 DNA follows: TGTGCCAGCAGACAACAGGGACAAGAGACCCAGTACTTC.

This clone was recorded a few times. The chain has TRBV9 and TRBJ2-5, with D hard to call. The CDR3 length is 13 residues. V was trimmed by 0 bases and J by 7 bases, leaving 10 bases between them. CDR1 SGDLS and CDR2 YYNGEE come from the germline V gene. The CDR3, as DNA: TGTGCCAGCAGCGTAGCTGCCCGAGGGACCCAGTACTTC. Amino acids: CASSVAARGTQYF.

This clone has only one observation. This chain uses TRBV2 with TRBJ1-2; a possible D gene is TRBD1 (5 bases). Trimming removed 6 bases from V and 6 bases from J, with 20 bases in between. Per the germline V gene, CDR1 is SNHLY and CDR2 is FYNNEI. The length of the CDR3 is 15 residues. CDR3 region: CASRTRVEGPHGYTF. CDR3 bases: TGTGCCAGCAGGACGAGGGTGGAGGGGCCACATGGCTACACCTTC.

The count of this clone is one. The V gene is TRBV4-2, the J gene TRBJ2-3; D is possibly TRBD2 (7 bases). From germline, CDR1 is LGHNA and CDR2 YNFKEQ. The CDR3 is 17 amino acids. V was cut by 2 bases and J by 0 bases, with 15 bases left in between. Here the CDR3 reads CASSQPPGGPSTDTQYF. CDR3 sequence (DNA): TGTGCCAGCAGCCAACCTCCCGGGGGGCCCAGCACAGATACGCAGTATTTT.

The chain uses TRBV6-1 and TRBJ2-7, with TRBD1 matching 9 bases. J gave up 3 bases and V 7 bases, and 4 bases lay outside the gene matches. From germline, CDR1 is MNHNS and CDR2 SASEGT. The CDR3 is 13 amino acids. The CDR3 spells CASNPTGGYEQYF. DNA for the CDR3: TGTGCCAGCAACCCGACAGGGGGCTACGAGCAGTACTTC.

The rearrangement uses TRBV4-1 and TRBJ1-6; 11 positions agree with TRBD1. Germline CDR1 and CDR2: MGHRA and YSYEKL. V trimming: 1 base; J trimming: 13 bases; junction bases outside the gene matches: 6. The CDR3 sequence is 15 residues long. The CDR3 DNA reads TGCGCCAGCAGCCAAGCGGACAGGGGGCTGTGGCCCCTCCACTTT. Its protein product is CASSQADRGLWPLHF.

Remarks on this clone: One junction end does not reproduce the germline sequence, and a read error may be involved. This chain uses TRBV6-6 with TRBJ1-5, with a tentative D call TRBD1 (6 bases). The CDR3 loop spans 14 amino acids. The germline V gene encodes CDR1 MNHNY and CDR2 SVGAGI (reference sequence). The chain's CDR3 is CDSNTGSWNQPQHF. CDR3 bases: TGTGACAGCAACACAGGGTCGTGGAATCAGCCCCAGCATTTT.

The chain uses TRBV6-1 and TRBJ2-1; the match to TRBD1 covers 7 bases. V was clipped by 7 bases and J by 13 bases; unmatched bases: 7. Germline-derived CDR1 and CDR2 are MNHNS and SASEGT. There are 11 residues in the CDR3. CDR3 loop: CASKGQVYQFF. CDR3 in DNA: TGTGCCAGCAAAGGACAGGTCTACCAGTTCTTC.

The chain carries TRBV28 and TRBJ1-5, with D unresolved. From germline, CDR1 is MDHEN and CDR2 SYDVKM. The V and J ends lost 5 bases and 5 bases respectively, with 13 bases between them. The CDR3 consists of 14 residues. CDR3 protein: CASSPDGGDQPQHF. In DNA form, the CDR3 reads TGTGCCAGCAGTCCCGACGGCGGGGATCAGCCCCAGCATTTT. Full variable domain (outside the CDR3, taken from reference TRBV28 and TRBJ1-5): DVKVTQSSRYLVKRTGEKVFLECVQDMDHENMFWYRQDPGLGLRLIYFSYDVKMKEKGDIPEGYSVSREKKERFSLILESASTNQTSMYLCASSPDGGDQPQHFGDGTRLSIL.

The chain links TRBV4-1 to TRBJ1-4; 7 positions match TRBD1. J gave up 0 bases and V 8 bases, and 3 bases lay outside the gene matches. There are 14 residues in the CDR3. Germline V CDR1 and CDR2: MGHRA, YSYEKL. CDR3 nucleotides: TGCGCCAGCCCACAGGGGCCAACTAATGAAAAACTGTTTTTT. Amino acids: CASPQGPTNEKLFF.

The CDR3 is CASSLDYSQETQYF. The CDR3 DNA sequence: TGCGCCAGCAGCTTGGACTATTCTCAAGAGACCCAGTACTTC. V and J are TRBV5-1 and TRBJ2-5; no definite D call. This CDR3 has 14 amino acids. Germline assignment: CDR1 SGHRS and CDR2 YFSETQ. Between the trimmed V and J ends, which lost 0 bases and 2 bases, there was a span of 8 bases.